This T cell receptor (beta chain) was recovered during a study of blood T cells in healthy people across ages. The study's findings and limits: Higher diversity, along with more naive CD4+ cells, distinguished long-lived donors from aged donors. Observed TCR beta diversity per million T cells went down as age went up. This fall followed a roughly linear course with age.

The sample providers were healthy Caucasian people from Russia, aged about 6 to 95. It was roughly 10 milliliters of peripheral blood that were drawn from each donor. This clonotype came up many times. No antigen is known for it. The CDR3 is 16 residues long. In germline, CDR1 is SGHTA, CDR2 FQGNSA. With V trimmed by 5 bases and J by 9 bases, 13 bases remained unmatched. Together with a sample-barcoded 5' primer, a J-beta primer mix was included in a second PCR lasting about 6 to 11 cycles. TCRdb processed the 5' RACE reads anew with MiXCR; each CDR3 protein has one entry. The sample gives about 1.7 million distinct CDR3 sequences, roughly 28% of which show up once; roughly 8% is in the top ten.

The genes are TRBV7-2 and TRBJ2-1; 10 bases line up with TRBD2. This sequence was found in a woman aged 30 to 39 in good health. Sequenced input: blood. DNA of the CDR3: TGTGCCAGCAGCCAGACTACGGGACTAGCGAGCGGTGAGCAGTTCTTC. Amino acid sequence: CASSQTTGLASGEQFF.